This is a list of T cell receptor beta chains from one sample in a study of early T cells in non-severe SARS-CoV-2 infection. One entry per CDR3 protein results from TCRdb running MiXCR on the 5' RACE reads. This table holds tens of thousands of distinct CDR3 sequences, about 15% found once. Material for sequencing was whole blood. The origin of the receptors is an adult who was a healthcare worker with PCR-confirmed SARS-CoV-2 infection or an uninfected control (not recorded which). CDR3s include the opening cysteine and the closing phenylalanine or tryptophan. D genes are given only for firm matches. The size of a clone is reported for some rows only, either as once, few or many, or as a class for expanded clones.

CDR3: CASSYRDGQETQYF; DNA: TGTGCCAGCAGTTATCGGGACGGCCAAGAGACCCAGTACTTC; D: .; J: TRBJ2-5; size: .; V: TRBV6-5
CDR3: CASSLTPLYEQYF; DNA: TGTGCCAGCAGCTTAACCCCCCTCTACGAGCAGTACTTC; D: .; J: TRBJ2-7; size: few; V: TRBV11-2
CDR3: CASSKPAGGYRTYEQYF; DNA: TGTGCCAGCAGTAAACCAGCGGGAGGGTACCGTACCTACGAGCAGTACTTC; D: TRBD2; J: TRBJ2-7; size: .; V: TRBV28
CDR3: CASSVGREEGKQFF; DNA: TGTGCCAGCAGTGTAGGGCGGGAGGAAGGGAAGCAGTTCTTC; D: TRBD2; J: TRBJ2-1; size: .; V: TRBV2
CDR3: CASSLAEQGTYEQYF; DNA: TGTGCCAGCAGCTTAGCCGAACAGGGGACCTACGAGCAGTACTTC; D: TRBD1; J: TRBJ2-7; size: .; V: TRBV7-9
CDR3: CASSHEGVGQPQHF; DNA: TGTGCCAGCAGCCATGAGGGGGTCGGACAGCCCCAGCATTTT; D: .; J: TRBJ1-5; size: .; V: TRBV3-1
CDR3: CASRKGGEQFF; DNA: TGTGCCAGCAGGAAGGGGGGCGAGCAGTTCTTC; D: .; J: TRBJ2-1; size: many; V: TRBV5-4
CDR3: CASSAGTSGRNEQFF; DNA: TGCGCCAGCAGTGCCGGGACTAGCGGGAGGAATGAGCAGTTCTTC; D: TRBD2; J: TRBJ2-1; size: .; V: TRBV10-2
CDR3: CASRPGGQGRNTEAFF; DNA: TGTGCCAGCAGGCCAGGGGGCCAGGGAAGGAACACTGAAGCTTTCTTT; D: TRBD1; J: TRBJ1-1; size: .; V: TRBV12-3/TRBV12-4
CDR3: CASSPHDRDYEQYF; DNA: TGTGCCAGCAGTCCCCATGACAGGGACTACGAGCAGTACTTC; D: TRBD1; J: TRBJ2-7; size: few; V: TRBV28
CDR3: CASSLAPLGSRVKNIQYF; DNA: TGTGCCAGCAGTTTAGCCCCTTTGGGGAGCCGGGTCAAAAACATTCAGTACTTC; D: .; J: TRBJ2-4; size: many; V: TRBV12-3/TRBV12-4
CDR3: CASSQRGSYEQYF; DNA: TGTGCCAGCAGCCAAAGAGGCTCTTACGAGCAGTACTTC; D: .; J: TRBJ2-7; size: many; V: TRBV14
CDR3: CASSPDREDTEAFF; DNA: TGTGCCAGCAGCCCTGACAGGGAGGACACTGAAGCTTTCTTT; D: TRBD1; J: TRBJ1-1; size: few; V: TRBV3-1
CDR3: CASSYRTDTQYF; DNA: TGTGCCAGCAGTTATAGGACAGATACGCAGTATTTT; D: .; J: TRBJ2-3; size: many; V: TRBV6-2/TRBV6-3